This TCR beta chain emerged from a study of human T cells and chemical hapten exposure. General study points: High-frequency TCRs, those above 1 in 1000, stayed the same after DPC sensitization.

Trimming left V 7 bases short and J 11 bases short, with 23 bases between. Germline assignment: CDR1 LGHDT and CDR2 YNNKEL (reference sequence). The length of the CDR3 is 14 residues. Time point described: patch test 1, 2 weeks after DPC sensitization. Treatment defined: therapeutic diphenylcyclopropenone sensitization with weekly scalp DPC. Donors, patients with alopecia ranging from 18 to 70 years old and judged suitable for DPC, provided samples. This clonotype turned up a few times. Its antigen is not known. TCRdb recomputed calls from the RACE reads with MiXCR, one row per CDR3 protein. The data show 70,000 to 75,000 distinct CDR3 sequences, with about 31% seen just once and more than 7% held by the top ten.

Sequenced material: whole blood, taken in connection with sensitization to the hapten diphenylcyclopropenone (DPC). The chain is built from TRBV3-1 and TRBJ1-1, with D possibly TRBD1 on 5 matching bases. The receptor was isolated from a man aged 40-49 years with alopecia areata. Some clones in this sample may be carry-over from other donors' samples. This chain's CDR3 is CASTVKVRGAGAFF. The CDR3 DNA reads as TGTGCCAGCACCGTAAAGGTGAGGGGCGCAGGTGCTTTCTTT.